Presented here are 21 T cell receptor beta chains from one specimen sequenced in a study of control samples from healthy donors and cancer patients (TCRdb year 2020). The library was produced with the immunoSEQ multiplex PCR assay. What TCRdb holds here is the immuneACCESS table cut down to in-frame rearrangements. Part of the clones is not present; checked against another copy, under half of the missing clones reflect an unresolved V gene, and the others are unexplained. In this sample the table shows 140,000 or so clones, just under 95% of which occur a single time. The ten biggest clones cover around 14% of the sample. The sequencing input was PBMCs. The origin of the receptors is a man aged 60 to 69 with colorectal cancer.

V and J are TRBV11-2 and TRBJ2-5; TRBD2 matches 9 bases. Germline V CDR1 and CDR2: SGHAT, FQNNGV. V shed 2 bases, J shed 1 base, and the junction held 5 bases outside the gene matches. CDR3 size: 16 residues. As DNA, the CDR3 is TGTGCCAGCAGCTTAAGTCTAGCGGGGATCCAAGAGACCCAGTACTTC. Its protein product is CASSLSLAGIQETQYF.

The V and J genes are TRBV6-5 and TRBJ2-3, with D perhaps assigned TRBD1 or TRBD2 (5 bases each). The CDR3 sequence is 12 residues long. Germline V gives CDR1 MNHEY, CDR2 SVGAGI. Deletions cut 6 bases from V and 6 bases from J, with 10 bases between. DNA of the CDR3: TGTGCCAGCAGCCCCGAGGGGGATACGCAGTATTTT. Its protein product is CASSPEGDTQYF.

V usage is TRBV7-9 and J usage is TRBJ2-7; 8 positions match TRBD1. The V and J ends lost 4 bases and 6 bases, in that order; junction bases with no gene match: 8. CDR3 length: 14 residues. Germline CDR1 is SEHNR and CDR2 is FQNEAQ (reference sequence). The CDR3 DNA follows: TGTGCCAGCAGCTATCTCGGACAGGGAGGCGAGCAGTACTTC. It translates to CASSYLGQGGEQYF.

The J gene is TRBJ1-6, the V gene TRBV27, with a weak D call TRBD1 (6 bases). V was shortened by 1 base and J by 7 bases, with 11 bases between the two germline ends. CDR1 is MNHEY, CDR2 SMNVEV, per germline (reference sequence). This CDR3 contains 15 residues. CDR3: CASSLWGPLNSPLHF. The CDR3 region has the DNA TGTGCCAGCAGTTTATGGGGGCCATTAAATTCACCCCTCCACTTT.

The CDR3 bases are TGTGCCATCAGACGGGGACAGAATACCGGGGAGCTGTTTTTT. This gives the protein CAIRRGQNTGELFF. This chain joins TRBV10-3 and TRBJ2-2; TRBD1 matches at 7 bases. V shed 6 bases and J 5 bases; nucleotides not matched to a gene: 6. Germline lookup yields CDR1 ENHRY and CDR2 SYGVKD. The CDR3 is 14 residues long.

The CDR3 nucleotides read TGCGCCAGCAGCCAATGGGACAGAGGCACTGAAGCTTTCTTT. Translation: CASSQWDRGTEAFF. The chain couples TRBV4-1 to TRBJ1-1, with TRBD1 identical over 7 bases. Germline trimming cut 2 bases from V and 4 bases from J; bases unmatched to any gene: 4. The CDR3 covers 14 residues. CDR1 and CDR2 (germline): MGHRA, YSYEKL.

The rearrangement joins TRBV19 to TRBJ2-3; 9 nucleotides line up with TRBD2. V lost 5 bases to trimming and J lost 1 base; unmatched junction nucleotides: 4. CDR1 LNHDA and CDR2 SQIVND come from the germline V gene (reference sequence). This CDR3 region has 15 residues. As DNA, the CDR3 is TGTGCCAGTAGTCCGAAGCGGGGGGGCACAGATACGCAGTATTTT. Protein product: CASSPKRGGTDTQYF.

This sequence joins TRBV7-2 and TRBJ2-1; no clear D gene. There are 13 residues in the CDR3. CDR1 and CDR2 from the germline V gene are SGHTA and FQGNSA. Trimming took off 3 bases at V and 6 bases at J, with 9 bases between the two ends. Written as DNA, the CDR3 is TGTGCCAGCAGCTTGGGAACGGTCAATGAGCAGTTCTTC. As protein: CASSLGTVNEQFF.

The chain employs TRBV7-9 and TRBJ2-3; D unresolved. This CDR3 contains 15 residues. In germline, CDR1 is SEHNR, CDR2 FQNEAQ (reference sequence). The V end was cut by 7 bases, the J end by 4 bases, with 18 bases between. Here the CDR3 reads CASNTMGLTPDTQYF. Written as DNA, the CDR3 is TGTGCCAGCAACACAATGGGATTGACCCCAGATACGCAGTATTTT.

In its sample, this clone was seen a few times. The chain uses TRBV13 and TRBJ2-1, with TRBD1 identical over 9 bases. The CDR3 runs to 15 residues. CDR1 PRHDT and CDR2 FYEKMQ come from the germline V gene (reference sequence). V gave up 2 bases and J gave up 3 bases; unmatched junction bases: 2. CDR3 amino acids: CASSLRQGDYNEQFF. The DNA of the CDR3 is TGTGCCAGCAGCTTAAGACAGGGGGACTACAATGAGCAGTTCTTC.

The count of this clone is one. J is TRBJ2-3 and V is TRBV15, with 11 bases aligning to TRBD2. Trimming removed 0 bases from V and 6 bases from J; junction bases left unmatched: 5. The CDR3 is 16 amino acids. The germline V gene has CDR1 LNHNV and CDR2 YYDKDF (reference sequence). The CDR3 protein is CATSRDMSSGGDTQYF. The DNA of the CDR3 is TGTGCCACCAGCAGAGATATGTCTAGCGGGGGGGATACGCAGTATTTT. The whole variable domain, filled in from reference TRBV15 and TRBJ2-3, reads DAMVIQNPRYQVTQFGKPVTLSCSQTLNHNVMYWYQQKSSQAPKLLFHYYDKDFNNEADTPDNFQSRRPNTSFCFLDIRSPGLGDTAMYLCATSRDMSSGGDTQYFGPGTRLTVL.

The chain combines TRBV4-1 with TRBJ1-2, with D perhaps TRBD1 (5 bases). Trimming stripped 1 base from V and 6 bases from J, with 21 bases between. The CDR3 runs 17 residues. Germline V CDR1 and CDR2: MGHRA, YSYEKL. Here the CDR3 reads CASSQGVGRASRNGYTF. CDR3 bases: TGCGCCAGCAGCCAAGGTGTGGGCAGGGCTTCCCGCAATGGCTACACCTTC.

The gene calls are TRBV7-8 and TRBJ2-5, with TRBD1 matching over 7 bases. CDR3 length equals 15 residues. V shed 5 bases and J 2 bases; nucleotides not matched to a gene: 8. Germline assignment: CDR1 SGHVS and CDR2 FQNEAQ. The CDR3 loop is CASSARDSQQETQYF. The CDR3 region has the DNA TGTGCCAGCAGCGCACGGGACAGTCAGCAAGAGACCCAGTACTTC.

This clone showed up just once. For the CDR3, the DNA is TGTGCCATCACGGGACAGCGACCCCCCAATGGATACGAGCAGTACTTC. Amino acid sequence: CAITGQRPPNGYEQYF. The chain links TRBV10-3 to TRBJ2-7; 7 bases fit TRBD1. The germline CDR1 and CDR2 sequences are ENHRY and SYGVKD. After removal of 7 bases from V and 4 bases from J, the junction contained 16 bases not matched to a gene. This CDR3 comprises 16 residues.

The genes are TRBV19 and TRBJ1-2; D remains unclear. This CDR3 is built from 13 residues. The germline gives CDR1 LNHDA, CDR2 SQIVND (reference sequence). The ends were cut back, 3 bases at V and 3 bases at J, with 8 bases in the middle. For the CDR3, the DNA is TGTGCCAGTAGTATCCAAGCAGACTATGGCTACACCTTC. Its protein product is CASSIQADYGYTF.

The rearrangement links TRBV12-3 or TRBV12-4 to TRBJ2-7; 9 bases match TRBD2. Trimming took 6 bases from V and 7 from J; bases not matched to a gene: 1. The CDR3 extends over 11 amino acids. DNA for the CDR3: TGTGCCAGCAGCCTAGCGGGGGAGCAGTACTTC. Encoded protein: CASSLAGEQYF.

This sequence joins TRBV6-4 and TRBJ2-5; no firm D call. Trimming took off 5 bases at V and 5 bases at J, with 12 bases between the two ends. CDR1 is MRHNA and CDR2 is SNTAGT in the germline V gene. This CDR3 comprises 13 residues. The CDR3 bases are TGTGCCAGCAGTTTAGAGGAAGGGGAGACCCAGTACTTC. As protein: CASSLEEGETQYF.

V is TRBV6-1 and J is TRBJ2-7, with D maybe TRBD2 (6 bases). Germline lookup yields CDR1 MNHNS and CDR2 SASEGT. Trimming took off 3 bases at V and 5 bases at J, with 14 bases between the two ends. CDR3 length: 14 residues. CDR3 DNA sequence: TGTGCCAGCAGTGATCTCACAGCGGGTGACGAGCAGTACTTC. It specifies CASSDLTAGDEQYF.

This clone has a single count. The V gene is TRBV2, the J gene TRBJ2-7; 7 bases line up with TRBD1. The V and J ends lost 11 bases and 2 bases, in that order; junction bases with no gene match: 9. Germline-derived CDR1 and CDR2 are SNHLY and FYNNEI. This CDR3 contains 13 residues. The CDR3 DNA sequence: TGTGCCGGCTCGGGGACAGATGCCTACGAGCAGTACTTC. Translation: CAGSGTDAYEQYF.

The count of this clone is one. The rearrangement uses TRBV5-8 and TRBJ1-4, with 8 bases matching TRBD1. There are 16 residues in the CDR3. The J segment lost 3 bases and the V segment lost 4 bases, leaving 8 bases of the junction unmatched. The germline V gene has CDR1 SGHTS and CDR2 YDEGEE. The CDR3 sequence is CASSPDRGRANEKLFF. The CDR3 nucleotides read TGTGCCAGCAGCCCTGACAGGGGTCGGGCTAATGAAAAACTGTTTTTT.

V and J are TRBV19 and TRBJ1-3; D not resolved. The germline CDR1 and CDR2 sequences are LNHDA and SQIVND (reference sequence). The length of the CDR3 is 12 residues. V gave up 10 bases and J gave up 4 bases, with 11 bases separating them. CDR3 loop: CATSPPGNTIYF. In DNA, the CDR3 is TGTGCCACCTCACCCCCCGGAAACACCATATATTTT.